This T cell receptor (beta chain) was sequenced during a study of regulatory T cells in long-lasting Graves disease. The overall study: Under 3 months of antithyroid drugs had been taken by newly diagnosed Graves' patients. Findings of the study overall: Compared with new cases, persistent Graves' patients showed reduced TCR diversity.

Arm-PCR of CDR3 regions and iRepertoire HTBI primers were the basis on which TCR beta libraries were built. TCRdb processed the multiplex PCR reads anew with MiXCR; each CDR3 protein has one entry. The data show roughly 440,000 distinct CDR3 sequences, with over 15% seen just once and 20% to 25% held by the top ten. CDR1 is SGDLS, CDR2 YYNGEE, per germline. V dropped 3 bases and J dropped 7; count of bases not matched to a gene: 10. This CDR3 spans 15 amino acids. This clonotype occurred many times. Its antigen remains unidentified. Described time point: newly diagnosed GD, antithyroid drugs for less than 3 months. Researchers made the TCR library from RNA that was extracted from PBMCs. These data are also associated with another study on T cells in Graves' hyperthyroidism and ophthalmopathy. From that paper: An absence of ophthalmopathy progression within 18 months meant stable Graves' hyperthyroidism. Carried out on the TCR CDR3, a first-round RT-PCR used the HTBI primer set.

Sequencing was performed on peripheral blood mononuclear cells (PBMCs), taken at new diagnosis, from a patient treated with antithyroid drugs. The clonotype was recovered from a woman aged 18-30 years with Graves disease. This chain links TRBV9 with TRBJ2-5; 9 positions match TRBD1. CDR3 DNA sequence: TGTGCCAGCAGCGAGGACCCGGGACAGGGAGGGACCCAGTACTTC. Protein product: CASSEDPGQGGTQYF.